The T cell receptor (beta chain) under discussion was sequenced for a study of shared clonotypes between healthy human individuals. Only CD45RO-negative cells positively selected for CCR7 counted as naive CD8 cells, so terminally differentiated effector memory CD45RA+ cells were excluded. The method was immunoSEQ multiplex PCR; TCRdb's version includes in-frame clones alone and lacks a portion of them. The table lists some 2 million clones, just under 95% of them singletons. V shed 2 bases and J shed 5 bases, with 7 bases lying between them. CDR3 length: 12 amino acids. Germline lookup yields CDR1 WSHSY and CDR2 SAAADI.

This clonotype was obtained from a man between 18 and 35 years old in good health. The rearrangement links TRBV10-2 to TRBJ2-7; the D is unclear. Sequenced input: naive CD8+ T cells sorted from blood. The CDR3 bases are TGCGCCAGCAGTGAGGGATTCAACGAGCAGTACTTC. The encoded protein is CASSEGFNEQYF.